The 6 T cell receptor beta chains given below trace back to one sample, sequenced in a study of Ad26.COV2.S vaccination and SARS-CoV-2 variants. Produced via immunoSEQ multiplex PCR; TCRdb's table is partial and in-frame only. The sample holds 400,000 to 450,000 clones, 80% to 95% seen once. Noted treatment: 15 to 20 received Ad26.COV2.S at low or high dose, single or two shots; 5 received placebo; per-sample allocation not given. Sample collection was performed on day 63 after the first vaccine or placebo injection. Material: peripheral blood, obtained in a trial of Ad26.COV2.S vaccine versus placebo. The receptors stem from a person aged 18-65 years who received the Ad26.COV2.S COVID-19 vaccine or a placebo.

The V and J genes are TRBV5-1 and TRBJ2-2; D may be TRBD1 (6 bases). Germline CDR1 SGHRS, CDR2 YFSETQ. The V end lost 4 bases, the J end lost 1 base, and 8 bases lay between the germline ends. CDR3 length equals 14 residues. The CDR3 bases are TGCGCCAGCAGCGCGACAGGGAACACCGGGGAGCTGTTTTTT. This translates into CASSATGNTGELFF. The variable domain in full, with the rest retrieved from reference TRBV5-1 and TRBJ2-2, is KAGVTQTPRYLIKTRGQQVTLSCSPISGHRSVSWYQQTPGQGLQFLFEYFSETQRNKGNFPGRFSGRQFSNSRSEMNVSTLELGDSALYLCASSATGNTGELFFGEGSRLTVL.

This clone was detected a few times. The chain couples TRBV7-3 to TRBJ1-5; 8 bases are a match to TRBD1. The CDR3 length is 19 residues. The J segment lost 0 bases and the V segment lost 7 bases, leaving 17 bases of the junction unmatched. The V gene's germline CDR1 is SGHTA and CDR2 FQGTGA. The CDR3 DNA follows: TGTGCCAGCACCACGAGACCCGGGACAGGCGAATATAGCAATCAGCCCCAGCATTTT. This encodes CASTTRPGTGEYSNQPQHF. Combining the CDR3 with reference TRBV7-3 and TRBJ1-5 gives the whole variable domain GAGVSQTPSNKVTEKGKYVELRCDPISGHTALYWYRQSLGQGPEFLIYFQGTGAADDSGLPNDRFFAVRPEGSVSTLKIQRTERGDSAVYLCASTTRPGTGEYSNQPQHFGDGTRLSIL.

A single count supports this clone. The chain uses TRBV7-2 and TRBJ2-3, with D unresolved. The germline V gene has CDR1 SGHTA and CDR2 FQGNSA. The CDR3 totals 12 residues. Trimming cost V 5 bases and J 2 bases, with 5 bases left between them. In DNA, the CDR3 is TGTGCCAGCAGCCCCTTCACAGATACGCAGTATTTT. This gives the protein CASSPFTDTQYF. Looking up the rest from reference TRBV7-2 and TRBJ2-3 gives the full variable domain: GAGVSQSPSNKVTEKGKDVELRCDPISGHTALYWYRQSLGQGLEFLIYFQGNSAPDKSGLPSDRFSAERTGGSVSTLTIQRTQQEDSAVYLCASSPFTDTQYFGPGTRLTVL.

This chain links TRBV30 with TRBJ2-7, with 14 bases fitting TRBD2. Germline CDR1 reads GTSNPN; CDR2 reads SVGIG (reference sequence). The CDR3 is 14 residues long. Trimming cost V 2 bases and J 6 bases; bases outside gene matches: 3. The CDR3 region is CAWSQGLAGVEQYF. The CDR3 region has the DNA TGTGCCTGGAGTCAGGGACTAGCGGGAGTCGAGCAGTACTTC.

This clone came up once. Here the CDR3 reads CARRTSGRAGRYGGELFF. Here the CDR3 DNA reads TGCGCCAGAAGGACTAGCGGGAGGGCCGGTCGATACGGCGGGGAGCTGTTTTTT. The chain combines TRBV10-1 with TRBJ2-2; TRBD2 aligns across 15 bases. This CDR3 region has 18 residues. Per the germline V gene, CDR1 is WNHNN and CDR2 is SYGVQD (reference sequence). Trimming removed 9 bases from V and 7 bases from J; junction bases left unmatched: 15.

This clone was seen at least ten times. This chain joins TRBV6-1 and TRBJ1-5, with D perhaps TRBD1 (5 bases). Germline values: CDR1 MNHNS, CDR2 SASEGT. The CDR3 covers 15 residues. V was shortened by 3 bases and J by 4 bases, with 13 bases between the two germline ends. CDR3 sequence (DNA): TGTGCCAGCAGTGAGATGCAGGGTAGAAATCAGCCCCAGCATTTT. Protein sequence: CASSEMQGRNQPQHF.